The source of this T cell receptor (beta chain) is a study of beta chain features in type 1 diabetes. The whole isolated RNA underwent reverse transcription, so sequencing captured expressed TCRB transcripts. Profiling relied on immunoSEQ multiplex PCR, and the TCRdb table lists in-frame clones only, not all of them. The repertoire holds 95,000 to 150,000 clones, with around 15% as singletons. Trimming left V 5 bases short and J 0 bases short, with 8 bases between. This CDR3 comprises 15 residues. Germline loops: CDR1 SGHTA, CDR2 FQGNSA. The study, taken as a whole, reports: People with Type 1 diabetes carried modestly yet significantly shorter TCRB CDR3s in all four CD4+ subsets.

This clone occurred a few times. Its target is not known. The sample contains more than one DNA sequence encoding this CDR3. The sample comprised central memory CD4+ T cells from blood. The V gene is TRBV7-2, the J gene TRBJ2-6; possibly TRBD1 for D (5 bases). This sequence originates from a man aged 30 to 39 with type 1 diabetes. CDR3 DNA sequence: TGTGCCAGCAGCCTCGACAGCTCTGGGGCCAACGTCCTGACTTTC. Amino acid sequence: CASSLDSSGANVLTF.